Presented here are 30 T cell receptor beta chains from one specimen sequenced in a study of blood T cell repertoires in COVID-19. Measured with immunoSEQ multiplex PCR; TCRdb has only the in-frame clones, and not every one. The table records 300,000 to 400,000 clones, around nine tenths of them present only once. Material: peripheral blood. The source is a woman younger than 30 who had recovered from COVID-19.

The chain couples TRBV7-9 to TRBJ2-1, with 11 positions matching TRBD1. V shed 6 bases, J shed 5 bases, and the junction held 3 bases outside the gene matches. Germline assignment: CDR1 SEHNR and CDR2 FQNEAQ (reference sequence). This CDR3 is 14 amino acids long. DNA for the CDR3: TGTGCCAGCAGACGGACAGGGGGCCACAATGAGCAGTTCTTC. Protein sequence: CASRRTGGHNEQFF.

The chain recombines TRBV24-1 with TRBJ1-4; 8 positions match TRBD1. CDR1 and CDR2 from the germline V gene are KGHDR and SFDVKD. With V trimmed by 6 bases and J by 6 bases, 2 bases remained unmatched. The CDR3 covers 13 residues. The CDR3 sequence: CATSQGAYEKLFF. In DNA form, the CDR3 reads TGTGCCACCAGTCAGGGGGCTTATGAAAAACTGTTTTTT.

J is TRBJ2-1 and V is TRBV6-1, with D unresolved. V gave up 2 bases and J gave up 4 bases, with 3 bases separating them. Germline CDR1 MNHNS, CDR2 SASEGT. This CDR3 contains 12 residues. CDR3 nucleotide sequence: TGTGCCAGCAGTGAACTATACAATGAGCAGTTCTTC. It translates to CASSELYNEQFF.

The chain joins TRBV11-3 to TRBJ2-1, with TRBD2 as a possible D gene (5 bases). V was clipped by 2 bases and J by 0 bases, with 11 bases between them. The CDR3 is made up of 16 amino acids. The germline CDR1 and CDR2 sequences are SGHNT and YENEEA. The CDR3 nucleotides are TGTGCCAGCAGCTTACCGGACTTCTACTCCTACAATGAGCAGTTCTTC. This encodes CASSLPDFYSYNEQFF.

The CDR3 DNA sequence: TGCGCCAGCAGTGAGGCGGACAGGGTATGGGGTCAGCCCCAGCATTTT. Translation gives CASSEADRVWGQPQHF. V and J are TRBV10-1 and TRBJ1-5; 8 bases match TRBD1. Unmatched junction bases numbered 9, after V lost 2 bases and J lost 6 bases. This CDR3 has 16 residues. Germline V gene lookup returns CDR1 WNHNN and CDR2 SYGVQD (reference sequence).

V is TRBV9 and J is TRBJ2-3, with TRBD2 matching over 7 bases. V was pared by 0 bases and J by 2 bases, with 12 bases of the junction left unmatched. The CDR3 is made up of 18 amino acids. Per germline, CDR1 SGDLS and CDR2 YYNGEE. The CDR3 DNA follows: TGTGCCAGCAGCGTAGGCCTGTTCGGGGGGAGCCCCACAGATACGCAGTATTTT. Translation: CASSVGLFGGSPTDTQYF.

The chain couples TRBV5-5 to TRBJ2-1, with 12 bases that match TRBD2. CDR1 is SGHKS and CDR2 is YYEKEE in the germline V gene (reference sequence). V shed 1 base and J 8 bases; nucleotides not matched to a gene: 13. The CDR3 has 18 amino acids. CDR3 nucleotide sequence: TGTGCCAGCAGCTTGAAATTGTCTAGCGGGAGGGCCGTGGATGAGCAGTTCTTC. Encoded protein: CASSLKLSSGRAVDEQFF.

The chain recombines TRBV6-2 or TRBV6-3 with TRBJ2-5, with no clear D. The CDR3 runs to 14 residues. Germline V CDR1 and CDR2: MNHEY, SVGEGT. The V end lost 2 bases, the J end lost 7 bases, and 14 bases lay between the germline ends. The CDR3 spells CASSYHRQARTQYF. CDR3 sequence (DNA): TGTGCCAGCAGTTACCATCGCCAGGCAAGGACCCAGTACTTC.

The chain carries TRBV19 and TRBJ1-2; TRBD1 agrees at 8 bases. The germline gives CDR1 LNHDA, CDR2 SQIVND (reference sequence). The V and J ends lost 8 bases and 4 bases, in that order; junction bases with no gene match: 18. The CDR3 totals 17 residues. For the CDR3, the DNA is TGTGCCAGTTTTGGGGATTTCCAGGGGGCGCTTATCTATGGCTACACCTTC. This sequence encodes CASFGDFQGALIYGYTF.

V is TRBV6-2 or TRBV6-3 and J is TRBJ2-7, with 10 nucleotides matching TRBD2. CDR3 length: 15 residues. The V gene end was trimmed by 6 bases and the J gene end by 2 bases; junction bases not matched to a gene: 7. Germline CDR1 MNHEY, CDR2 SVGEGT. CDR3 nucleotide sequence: TGTGCCAGCAGCCTAAGCGGGAGGGGCCCCTACGAGCAGTACGTC. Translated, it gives CASSLSGRGPYEQYV.

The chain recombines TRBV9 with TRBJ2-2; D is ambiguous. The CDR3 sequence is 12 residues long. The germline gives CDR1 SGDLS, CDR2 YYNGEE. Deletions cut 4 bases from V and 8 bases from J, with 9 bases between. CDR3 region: CASSPRLGELFF. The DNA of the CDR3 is TGTGCCAGCAGCCCCCGTTTAGGGGAGCTGTTTTTT.

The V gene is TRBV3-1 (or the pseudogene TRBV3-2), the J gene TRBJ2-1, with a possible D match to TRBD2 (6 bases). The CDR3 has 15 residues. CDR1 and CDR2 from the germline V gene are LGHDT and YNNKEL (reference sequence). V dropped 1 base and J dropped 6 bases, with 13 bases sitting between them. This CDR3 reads CASSQVPGVTNEQFF. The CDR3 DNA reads TGTGCCAGCAGCCAAGTCCCGGGGGTCACCAATGAGCAGTTCTTC.

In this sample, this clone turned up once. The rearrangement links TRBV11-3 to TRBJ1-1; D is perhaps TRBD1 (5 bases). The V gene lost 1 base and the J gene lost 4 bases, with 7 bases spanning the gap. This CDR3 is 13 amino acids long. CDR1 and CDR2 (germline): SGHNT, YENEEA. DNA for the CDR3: TGTGCCAGCAGCTTAGGGACAACCACTGAAGCTTTCTTT. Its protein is CASSLGTTTEAFF.

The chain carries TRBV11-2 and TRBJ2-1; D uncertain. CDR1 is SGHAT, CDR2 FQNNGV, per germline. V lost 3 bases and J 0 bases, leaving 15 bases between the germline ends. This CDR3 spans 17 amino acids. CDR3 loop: CASSLEPGSISYNEQFF. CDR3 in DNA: TGTGCCAGCAGCTTGGAGCCGGGTTCAATCTCCTACAATGAGCAGTTCTTC. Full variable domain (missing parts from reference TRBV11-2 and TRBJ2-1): EAGVAQSPRYKIIEKRQSVAFWCNPISGHATLYWYQQILGQGPKLLIQFQNNGVVDDSQLPKDRFSAERLKGVDSTLKIQPAKLEDSAVYLCASSLEPGSISYNEQFFGPGTRLTVL.

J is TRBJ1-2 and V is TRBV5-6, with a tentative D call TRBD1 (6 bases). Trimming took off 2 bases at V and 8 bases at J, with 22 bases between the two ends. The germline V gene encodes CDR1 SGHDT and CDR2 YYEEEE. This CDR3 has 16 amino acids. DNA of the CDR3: TGTGCCAGCAGCTTTGGGAGAAGGGGCAGGGGAGAGGGCTACACCTTC. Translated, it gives CASSFGRRGRGEGYTF.

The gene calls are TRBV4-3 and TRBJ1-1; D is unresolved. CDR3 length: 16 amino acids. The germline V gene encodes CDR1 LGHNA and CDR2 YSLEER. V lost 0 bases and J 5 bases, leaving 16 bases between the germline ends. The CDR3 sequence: CASSQDLGGFETEAFF. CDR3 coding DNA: TGCGCCAGCAGCCAAGATCTGGGAGGATTTGAAACTGAAGCTTTCTTT.

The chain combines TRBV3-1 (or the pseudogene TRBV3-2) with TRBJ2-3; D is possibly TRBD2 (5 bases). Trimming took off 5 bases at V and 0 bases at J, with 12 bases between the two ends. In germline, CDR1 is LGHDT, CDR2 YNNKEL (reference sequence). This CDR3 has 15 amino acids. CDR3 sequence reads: CASSRGGGSTDTQYF. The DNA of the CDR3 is TGTGCCAGCAGCAGAGGAGGCGGGAGCACAGATACGCAGTATTTT.

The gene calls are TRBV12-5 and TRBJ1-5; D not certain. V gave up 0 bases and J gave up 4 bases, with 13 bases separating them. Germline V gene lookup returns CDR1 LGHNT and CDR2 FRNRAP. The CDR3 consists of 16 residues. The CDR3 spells CASGLVRGRTNQPQHF. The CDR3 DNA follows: TGTGCTAGTGGTTTGGTACGCGGGAGGACTAATCAGCCCCAGCATTTT.

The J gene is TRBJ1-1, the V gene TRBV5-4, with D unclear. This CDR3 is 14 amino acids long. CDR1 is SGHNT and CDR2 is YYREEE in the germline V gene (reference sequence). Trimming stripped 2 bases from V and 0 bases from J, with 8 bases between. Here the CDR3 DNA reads TGTGCCAGCAGCTTAGAGGAAATGAACACTGAAGCTTTCTTT. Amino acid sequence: CASSLEEMNTEAFF. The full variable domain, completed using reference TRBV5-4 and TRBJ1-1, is ETGVTQSPTHLIKTRGQQVTLRCSSQSGHNTVSWYQQALGQGPQFIFQYYREEENGRGNFPPRFSGLQFPNYSSELNVNALELDDSALYLCASSLEEMNTEAFFGQGTRLTVV.

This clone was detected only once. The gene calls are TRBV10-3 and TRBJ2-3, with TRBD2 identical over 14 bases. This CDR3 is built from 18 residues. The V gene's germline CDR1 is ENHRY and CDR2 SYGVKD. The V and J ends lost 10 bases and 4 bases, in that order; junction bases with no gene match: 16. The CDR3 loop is CASLSGLAGAPGADTQYF. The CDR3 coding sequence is TGTGCCAGCCTATCGGGACTAGCGGGAGCCCCCGGGGCAGATACGCAGTATTTT.

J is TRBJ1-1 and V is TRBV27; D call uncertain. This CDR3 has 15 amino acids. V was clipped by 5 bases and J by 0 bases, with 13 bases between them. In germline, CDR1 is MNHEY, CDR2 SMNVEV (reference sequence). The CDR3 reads CASSPRERMNTEAFF. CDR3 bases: TGTGCCAGCAGTCCCCGGGAGAGAATGAACACTGAAGCTTTCTTT.

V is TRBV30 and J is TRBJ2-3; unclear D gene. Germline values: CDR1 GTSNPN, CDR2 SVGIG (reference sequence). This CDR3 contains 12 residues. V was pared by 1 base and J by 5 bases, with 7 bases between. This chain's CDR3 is CAWSAYLDTQYF. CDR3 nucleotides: TGTGCCTGGAGTGCCTACCTAGATACGCAGTATTTT.

DNA of the CDR3: TGCGCCAGCAGCCTAGCGGGAGTAAGTGGCACAGATACGCAGTATTTT. Its translation: CASSLAGVSGTDTQYF. The gene calls are TRBV5-1 and TRBJ2-3, with TRBD2 identical over 10 bases. Germline V gives CDR1 SGHRS, CDR2 YFSETQ. This CDR3 contains 16 residues. V gave up 4 bases and J gave up 1 base; unmatched junction bases: 6.

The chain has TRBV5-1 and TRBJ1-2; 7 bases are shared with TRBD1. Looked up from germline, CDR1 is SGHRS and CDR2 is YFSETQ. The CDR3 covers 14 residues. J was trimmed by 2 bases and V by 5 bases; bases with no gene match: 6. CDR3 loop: CASRIPGQNYGYTF. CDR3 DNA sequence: TGCGCCAGCAGGATACCGGGACAGAACTATGGCTACACCTTC.

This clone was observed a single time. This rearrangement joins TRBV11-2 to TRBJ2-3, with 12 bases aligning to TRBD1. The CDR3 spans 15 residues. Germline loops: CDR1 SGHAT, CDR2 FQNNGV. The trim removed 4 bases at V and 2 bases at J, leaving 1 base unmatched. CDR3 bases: TGTGCCAGCAGCTGGGACAGGGGGCCCACAGATACGCAGTATTTT. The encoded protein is CASSWDRGPTDTQYF.

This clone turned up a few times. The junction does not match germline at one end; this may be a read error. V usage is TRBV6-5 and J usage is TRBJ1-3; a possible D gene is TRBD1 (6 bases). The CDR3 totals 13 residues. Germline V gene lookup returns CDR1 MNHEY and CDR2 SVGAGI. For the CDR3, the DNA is TGTGCCAGCAGTTACGGGCGGGGGCGCGTGGAGGGTTTT. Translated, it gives CASSYGRGRVEGF.

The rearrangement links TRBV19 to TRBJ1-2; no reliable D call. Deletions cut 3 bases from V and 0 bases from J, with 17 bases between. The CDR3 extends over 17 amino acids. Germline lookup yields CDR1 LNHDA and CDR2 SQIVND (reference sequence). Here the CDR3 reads CASSIAGSGAANYGYTF. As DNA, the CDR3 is TGTGCCAGTAGTATCGCGGGCAGCGGAGCCGCTAACTATGGCTACACCTTC.

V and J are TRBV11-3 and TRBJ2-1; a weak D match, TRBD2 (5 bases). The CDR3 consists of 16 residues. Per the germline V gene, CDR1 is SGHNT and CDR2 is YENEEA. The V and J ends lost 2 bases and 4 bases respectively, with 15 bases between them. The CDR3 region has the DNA TGTGCCAGCAGCTTATTTTCGGGGAGAGGGTACAATGAGCAGTTCTTC. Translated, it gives CASSLFSGRGYNEQFF.

The DNA of the CDR3 is TGCAGCATTGTACAGGGAAGCTCTGGAAACACCATATATTTT. Its protein product is CSIVQGSSGNTIYF. V usage is TRBV29-1 and J usage is TRBJ1-3, with D perhaps matching TRBD1 (6 bases). The CDR3 is 14 amino acids. Trimming stripped 8 bases from V and 0 bases from J, with 14 bases between. The germline V gene encodes CDR1 SQVTM and CDR2 ANQGSEA.

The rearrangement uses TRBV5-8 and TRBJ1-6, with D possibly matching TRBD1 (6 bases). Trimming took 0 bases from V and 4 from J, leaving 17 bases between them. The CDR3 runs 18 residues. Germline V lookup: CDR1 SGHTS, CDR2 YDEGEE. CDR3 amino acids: CASSLERDGQLYNSPLHF. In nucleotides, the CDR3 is TGTGCCAGCAGCTTGGAGCGGGACGGACAGCTTTATAATTCACCCCTCCACTTT.